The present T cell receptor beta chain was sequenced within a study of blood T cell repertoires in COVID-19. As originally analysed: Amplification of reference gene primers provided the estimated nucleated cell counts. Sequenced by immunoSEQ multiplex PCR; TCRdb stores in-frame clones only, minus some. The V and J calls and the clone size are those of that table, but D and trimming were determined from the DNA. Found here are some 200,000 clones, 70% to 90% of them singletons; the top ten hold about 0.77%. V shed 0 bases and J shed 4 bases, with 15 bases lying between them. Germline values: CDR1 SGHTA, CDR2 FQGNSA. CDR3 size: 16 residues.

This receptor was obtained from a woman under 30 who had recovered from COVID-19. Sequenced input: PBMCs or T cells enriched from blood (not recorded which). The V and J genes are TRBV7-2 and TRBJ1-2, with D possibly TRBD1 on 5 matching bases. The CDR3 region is CASSLALNGGAYGYTF. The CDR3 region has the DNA TGTGCCAGCAGCTTAGCGCTTAACGGCGGGGCCTATGGCTACACCTTC.